This T cell receptor (beta chain) stems from a study of blood T cell repertoires in COVID-19. Overall study context: Samples representing acute and convalescent COVID-19 were sourced from the United States, Italy and Spain. Sample material is recorded as cDNA or gDNA derived from T cells, B-cell-depleted T cells, or PBMCs.

Trimming cost V 3 bases and J 7 bases; bases outside gene matches: 11. This CDR3 is built from 16 residues. CDR1 is SGHDN, CDR2 FVKESK, per germline. Original processing notes: How many nucleated cells were present was estimated from reference gene primer amplification. Sequenced by immunoSEQ multiplex PCR; TCRdb stores in-frame clones only, minus some. V, J and clone size derive from that table, while D and trimming were established from the DNA sequence. The data contain approximately 200,000 clones, approximately 83% of them singletons. The specimen sequenced was peripheral blood. The TCR comes from a human donor with active or convalescent COVID-19. The donor label of this sample is uncertain. V usage is TRBV14 and J usage is TRBJ2-7; the match to TRBD2 covers 11 bases. CDR3: CASSQRVSGRAREQYF. Written as DNA, the CDR3 is TGTGCCAGCAGCCAGAGGGTTAGCGGGAGGGCAAGAGAGCAGTACTTC. Combining the CDR3 with reference TRBV14 and TRBJ2-7 gives the whole variable domain EAGVTQFPSHSVIEKGQTVTLRCDPISGHDNLYWYRRVMGKEIKFLLHFVKESKQDESGMPNNRFLAERTGGTYSTLKVQPAELEDSGVYFCASSQRVSGRAREQYFGPGTRLTVT.